This T cell receptor (beta chain) was found in a study of beta chain features in type 1 diabetes. The collection from each donor was one heparinised blood draw averaging about 116 mL. Sort purity for all populations was recorded as exceeding 98%. The CDR3 is made up of 13 amino acids. Trimming took off 2 bases at V and 5 bases at J, with 6 bases between the two ends. Germline assignment: CDR1 SEHNR and CDR2 FQNEAQ (reference sequence). Reverse transcribing all isolated RNA meant expressed TCRB transcripts were sequenced. Produced via immunoSEQ multiplex PCR; TCRdb's table is partial and in-frame only. This table holds over 500,000 clones, less than 20% found once. Study findings and constraints: Within the patient group, naive, central memory and Treg TCRB repertoires appeared more similar to each other than within healthy donors. More deletions and fewer insertions at VDJ junctions were found in patients with type 1 diabetes.

This clone showed up just a few times. Antigen unknown. The rearrangement joins TRBV7-9 to TRBJ2-2, with TRBD2 as a possible D gene (5 bases). This TCR was sampled from a man in his late teens or twenties in good health. Sample: naive CD4+ T cells from blood. The CDR3 DNA follows: TGTGCCAGCAGCTTATGGGAGACCGGGGAGCTGTTTTTT. This gives the protein CASSLWETGELFF. Using reference TRBV7-9 and TRBJ2-2 for the parts outside the CDR3, the full variable domain is DTGVSQNPRHKITKRGQNVTFRCDPISEHNRLYWYRQTLGQGPEFLTYFQNEAQLEKSRLLSDRFSAERPKGSFSTLEIQRTEQGDSAMYLCASSLWETGELFFGEGSRLTVL.